The clone carrying this T cell receptor (beta chain) appeared a few times. These data belong to a study of T cell repertoires in cytomegalovirus infection. Trimming stripped 8 bases from V and 7 bases from J, with 15 bases between. Looked up from germline, CDR1 is MDHEN and CDR2 is SYDVKM. CDR3 size: 13 residues. TCRdb independently ran MiXCR on the reads; one entry per CDR3 protein. The sample lists around 170,000 distinct CDR3 sequences; more than 15% were seen once. The sequenced material came from CD8+ T cells from PBMCs. The chain uses TRBV28 and TRBJ1-5, with D unresolved. The clonotype comes from a human donor in good health (CMV status not recorded). Some clones in this sample may be carry-over from other donors' samples. The CDR3 loop reads CASGSGSLQPQHF. CDR3 DNA sequence: TGTGCCAGCGGGTCCGGGTCGCTCCAGCCCCAGCATTTT.